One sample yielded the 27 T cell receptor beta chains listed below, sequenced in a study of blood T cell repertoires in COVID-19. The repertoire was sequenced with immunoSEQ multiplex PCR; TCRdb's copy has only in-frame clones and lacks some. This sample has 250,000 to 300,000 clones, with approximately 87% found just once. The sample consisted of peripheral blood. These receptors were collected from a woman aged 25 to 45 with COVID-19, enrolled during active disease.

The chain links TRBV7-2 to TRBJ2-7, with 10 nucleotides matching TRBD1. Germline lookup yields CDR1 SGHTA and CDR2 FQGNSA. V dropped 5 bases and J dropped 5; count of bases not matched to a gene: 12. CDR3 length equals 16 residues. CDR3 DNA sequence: TGTGCCAGCAGCGCCCAAGGCGGCGGGACAGGGGACGAGCAGTACTTC. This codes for CASSAQGGGTGDEQYF. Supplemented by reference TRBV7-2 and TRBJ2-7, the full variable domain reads GAGVSQSPSNKVTEKGKDVELRCDPISGHTALYWYRQSLGQGLEFLIYFQGNSAPDKSGLPSDRFSAERTGGSVSTLTIQRTQQEDSAVYLCASSAQGGGTGDEQYFGPGTRLTVT.

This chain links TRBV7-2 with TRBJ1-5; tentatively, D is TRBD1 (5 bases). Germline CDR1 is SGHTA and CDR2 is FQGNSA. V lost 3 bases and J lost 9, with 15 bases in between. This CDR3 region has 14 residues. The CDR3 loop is CASSFRGEEGPQHF. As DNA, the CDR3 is TGTGCCAGCAGCTTTCGGGGGGAGGAAGGGCCCCAGCATTTT.

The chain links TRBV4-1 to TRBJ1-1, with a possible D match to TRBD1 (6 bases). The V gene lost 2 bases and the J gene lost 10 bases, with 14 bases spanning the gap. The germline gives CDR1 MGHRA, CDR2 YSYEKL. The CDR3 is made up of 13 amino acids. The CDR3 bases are TGCGCCAGCAGCCAAATCGGGGGGCTCGGAGCTTTCTTT. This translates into CASSQIGGLGAFF.

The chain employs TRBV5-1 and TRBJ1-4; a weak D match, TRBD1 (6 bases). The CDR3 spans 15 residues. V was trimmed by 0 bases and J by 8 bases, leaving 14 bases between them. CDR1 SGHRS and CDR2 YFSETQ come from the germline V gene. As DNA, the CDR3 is TGCGCCAGCAGCTTGGCTCAGGGGTCAGAAGAAAAACTGTTTTTT. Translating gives CASSLAQGSEEKLFF.

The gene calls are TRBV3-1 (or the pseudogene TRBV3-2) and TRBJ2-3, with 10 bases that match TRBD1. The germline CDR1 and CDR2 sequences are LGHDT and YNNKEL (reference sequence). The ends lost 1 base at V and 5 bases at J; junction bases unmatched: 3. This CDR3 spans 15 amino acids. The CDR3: CASSQGQGAIDTQYF. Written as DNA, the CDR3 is TGTGCCAGCAGCCAAGGACAGGGGGCTATAGATACGCAGTATTTT.

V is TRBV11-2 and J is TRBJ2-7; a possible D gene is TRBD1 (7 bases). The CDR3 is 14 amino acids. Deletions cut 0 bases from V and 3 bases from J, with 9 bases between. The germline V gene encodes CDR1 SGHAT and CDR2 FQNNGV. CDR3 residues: CASSLDRGDYEQYF. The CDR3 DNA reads TGTGCCAGCAGCTTAGACAGGGGGGACTACGAGCAGTACTTC.

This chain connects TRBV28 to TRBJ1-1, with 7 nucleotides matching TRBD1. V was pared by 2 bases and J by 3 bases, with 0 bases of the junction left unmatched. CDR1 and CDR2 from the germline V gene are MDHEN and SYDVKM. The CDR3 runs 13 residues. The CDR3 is CASSLQGDTEAFF. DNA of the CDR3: TGTGCCAGCAGTTTACAGGGGGACACTGAAGCTTTCTTT. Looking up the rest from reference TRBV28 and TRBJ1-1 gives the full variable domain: DVKVTQSSRYLVKRTGEKVFLECVQDMDHENMFWYRQDPGLGLRLIYFSYDVKMKEKGDIPEGYSVSREKKERFSLILESASTNQTSMYLCASSLQGDTEAFFGQGTRLTVV.

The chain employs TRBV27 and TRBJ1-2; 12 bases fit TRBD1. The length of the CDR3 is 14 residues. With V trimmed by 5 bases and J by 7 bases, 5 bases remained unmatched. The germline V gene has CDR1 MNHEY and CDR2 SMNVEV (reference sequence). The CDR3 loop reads CASSRDRGRGGYTF. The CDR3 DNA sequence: TGTGCCAGCAGTCGGGACAGGGGGCGGGGTGGCTACACCTTC.

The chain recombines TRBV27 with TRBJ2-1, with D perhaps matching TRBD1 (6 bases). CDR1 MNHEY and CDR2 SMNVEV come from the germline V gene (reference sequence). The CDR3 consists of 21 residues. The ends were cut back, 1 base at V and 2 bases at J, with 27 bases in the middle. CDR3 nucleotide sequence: TGTGCCAGCAGTTTATTAACACCTCCTAACAGGGTAATAATGACCTACAATGAGCAGTTCTTC. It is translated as CASSLLTPPNRVIMTYNEQFF.

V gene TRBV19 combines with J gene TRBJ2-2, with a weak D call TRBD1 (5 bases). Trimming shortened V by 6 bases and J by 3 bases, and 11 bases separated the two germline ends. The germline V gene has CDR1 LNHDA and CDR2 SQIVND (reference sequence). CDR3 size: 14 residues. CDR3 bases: TGTGCCAGTAGAGCTAGGGGTCACACCGGGGAGCTGTTTTTT. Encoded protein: CASRARGHTGELFF.

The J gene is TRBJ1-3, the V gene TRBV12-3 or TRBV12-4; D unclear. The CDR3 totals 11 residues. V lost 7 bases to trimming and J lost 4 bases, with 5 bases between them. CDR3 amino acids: CASTRGNTIYF. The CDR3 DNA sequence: TGTGCCAGCACGCGGGGAAACACCATATATTTT.

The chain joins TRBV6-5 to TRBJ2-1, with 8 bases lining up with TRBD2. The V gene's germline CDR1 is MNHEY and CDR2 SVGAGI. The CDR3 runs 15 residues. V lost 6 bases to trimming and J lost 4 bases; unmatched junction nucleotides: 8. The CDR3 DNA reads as TGTGCCAGCAGGGGGAGCGGGGGCCTTTACAATGAGCAGTTCTTC. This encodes CASRGSGGLYNEQFF.

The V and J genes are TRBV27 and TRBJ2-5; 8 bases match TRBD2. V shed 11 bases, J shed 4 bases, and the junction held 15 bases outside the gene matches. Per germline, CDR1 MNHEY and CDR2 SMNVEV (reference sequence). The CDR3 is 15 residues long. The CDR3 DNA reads TGTGCCTCGTTCGGGCTGGGCGGGAGGCGAGAGACCCAGTACTTC. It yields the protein CASFGLGGRRETQYF.

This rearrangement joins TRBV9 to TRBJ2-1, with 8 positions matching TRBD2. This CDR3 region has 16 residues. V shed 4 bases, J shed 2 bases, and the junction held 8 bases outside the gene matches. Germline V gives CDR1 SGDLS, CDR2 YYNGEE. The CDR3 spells CASSPRWRGAYNEQFF. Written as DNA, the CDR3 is TGTGCCAGCAGCCCTCGGTGGCGGGGGGCCTACAATGAGCAGTTCTTC.

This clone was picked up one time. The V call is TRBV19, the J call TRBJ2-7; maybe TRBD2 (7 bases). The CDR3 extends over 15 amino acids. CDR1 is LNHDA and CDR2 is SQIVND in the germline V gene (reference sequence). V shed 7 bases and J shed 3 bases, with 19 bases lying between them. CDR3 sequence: CASKMAQGGVYEQYF. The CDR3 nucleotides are TGTGCCAGTAAGATGGCACAGGGAGGGGTCTACGAGCAGTACTTC.

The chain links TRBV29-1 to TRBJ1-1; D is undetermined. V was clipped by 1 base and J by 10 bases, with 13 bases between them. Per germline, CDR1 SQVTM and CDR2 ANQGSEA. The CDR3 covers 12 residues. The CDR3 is CSVEGEDLGAFF. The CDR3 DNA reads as TGCAGCGTTGAAGGTGAGGATTTAGGAGCTTTCTTT.

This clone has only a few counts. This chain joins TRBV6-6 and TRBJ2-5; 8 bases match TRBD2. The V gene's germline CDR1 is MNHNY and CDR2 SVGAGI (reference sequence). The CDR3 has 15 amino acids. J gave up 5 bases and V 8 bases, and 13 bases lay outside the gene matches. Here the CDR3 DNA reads TGTGCCAGCGACCCCTCCGGGAGGGTCAGGGAGACCCAGTACTTC. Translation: CASDPSGRVRETQYF.

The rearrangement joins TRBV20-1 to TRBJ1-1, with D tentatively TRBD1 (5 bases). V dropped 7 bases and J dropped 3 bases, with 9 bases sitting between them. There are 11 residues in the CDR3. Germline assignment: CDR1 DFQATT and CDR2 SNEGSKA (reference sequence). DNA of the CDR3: TGCAGTGTAAGGGGCCACACTGAAGCTTTCTTT. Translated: CSVRGHTEAFF.

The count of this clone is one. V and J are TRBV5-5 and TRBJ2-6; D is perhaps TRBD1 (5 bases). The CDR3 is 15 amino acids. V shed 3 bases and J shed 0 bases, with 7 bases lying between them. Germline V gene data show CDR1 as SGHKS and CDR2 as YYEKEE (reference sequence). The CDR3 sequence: CASSYRGSGANVLTF. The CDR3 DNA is TGTGCCAGCAGCTATAGGGGCTCTGGGGCCAACGTCCTGACTTTC.

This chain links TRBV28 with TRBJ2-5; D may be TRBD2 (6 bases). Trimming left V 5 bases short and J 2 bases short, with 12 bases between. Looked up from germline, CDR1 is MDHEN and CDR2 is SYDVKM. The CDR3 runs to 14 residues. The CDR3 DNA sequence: TGTGCCAGCAGTCCCACGGGACTTCAAGAGACCCAGTACTTC. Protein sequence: CASSPTGLQETQYF.

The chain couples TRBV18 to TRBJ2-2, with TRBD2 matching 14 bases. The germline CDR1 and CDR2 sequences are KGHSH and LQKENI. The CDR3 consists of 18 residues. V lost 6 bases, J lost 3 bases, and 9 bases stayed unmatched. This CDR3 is CASSPGTSGGPYTGELFF. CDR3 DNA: TGTGCCAGCTCTCCGGGGACTAGCGGGGGACCTTACACCGGGGAGCTGTTTTTT.

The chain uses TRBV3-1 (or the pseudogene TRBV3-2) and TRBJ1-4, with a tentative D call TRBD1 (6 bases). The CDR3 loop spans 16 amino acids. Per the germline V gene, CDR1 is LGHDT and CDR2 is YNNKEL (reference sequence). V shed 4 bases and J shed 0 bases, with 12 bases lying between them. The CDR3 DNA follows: TGTGCCAGCAGCCCTCGACAGGCAGCAACTAATGAAAAACTGTTTTTT. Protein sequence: CASSPRQAATNEKLFF.

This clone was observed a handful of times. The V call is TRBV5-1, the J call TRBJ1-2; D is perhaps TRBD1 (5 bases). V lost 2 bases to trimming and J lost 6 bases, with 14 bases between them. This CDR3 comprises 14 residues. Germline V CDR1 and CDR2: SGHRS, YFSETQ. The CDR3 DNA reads TGCGCCAGCAGCTTAAGGGCGGGGGGAAATGGCTACACCTTC. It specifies CASSLRAGGNGYTF. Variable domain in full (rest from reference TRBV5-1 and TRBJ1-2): KAGVTQTPRYLIKTRGQQVTLSCSPISGHRSVSWYQQTPGQGLQFLFEYFSETQRNKGNFPGRFSGRQFSNSRSEMNVSTLELGDSALYLCASSLRAGGNGYTFGSGTRLTVV.

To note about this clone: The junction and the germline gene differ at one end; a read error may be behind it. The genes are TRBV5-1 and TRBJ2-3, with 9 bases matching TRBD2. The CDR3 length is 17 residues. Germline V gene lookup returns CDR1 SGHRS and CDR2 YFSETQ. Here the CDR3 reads CARSLGLAGGRADTQYF. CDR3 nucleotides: TGCGCCCGCAGCTTGGGACTCGCGGGGGGGCGGGCAGATACGCAGTATTTT.

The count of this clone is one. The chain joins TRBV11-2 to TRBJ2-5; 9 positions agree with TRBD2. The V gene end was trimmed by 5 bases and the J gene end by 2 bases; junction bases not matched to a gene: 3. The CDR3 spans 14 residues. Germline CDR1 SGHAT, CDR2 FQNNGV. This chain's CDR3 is CASSPSGVQETQYF. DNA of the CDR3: TGTGCCAGCAGCCCTAGCGGGGTGCAAGAGACCCAGTACTTC.

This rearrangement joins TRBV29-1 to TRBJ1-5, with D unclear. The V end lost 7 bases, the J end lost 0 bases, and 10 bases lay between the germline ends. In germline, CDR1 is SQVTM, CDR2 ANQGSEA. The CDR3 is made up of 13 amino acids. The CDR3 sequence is CSARLNSNQPQHF. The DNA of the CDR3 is TGCAGCGCCCGACTTAATAGCAATCAGCCCCAGCATTTT.

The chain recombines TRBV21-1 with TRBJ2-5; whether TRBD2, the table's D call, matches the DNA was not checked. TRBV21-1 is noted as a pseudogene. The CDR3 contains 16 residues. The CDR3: CASPMRGGSGLETQYF. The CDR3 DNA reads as TGTGCCAGCCCCATGAGGGGGGGCAGCGGCCTGGAGACCCAGTACTTC.